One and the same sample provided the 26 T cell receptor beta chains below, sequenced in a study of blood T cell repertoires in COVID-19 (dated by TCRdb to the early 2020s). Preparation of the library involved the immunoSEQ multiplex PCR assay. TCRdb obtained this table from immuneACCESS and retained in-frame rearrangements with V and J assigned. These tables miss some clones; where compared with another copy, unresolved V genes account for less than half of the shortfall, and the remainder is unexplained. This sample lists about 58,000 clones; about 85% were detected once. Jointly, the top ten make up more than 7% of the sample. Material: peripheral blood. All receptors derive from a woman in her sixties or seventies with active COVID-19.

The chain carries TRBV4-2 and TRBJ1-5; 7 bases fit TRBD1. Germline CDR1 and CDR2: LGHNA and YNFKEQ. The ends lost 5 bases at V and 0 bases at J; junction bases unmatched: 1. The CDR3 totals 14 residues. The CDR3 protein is CASSGTDSNQPQHF. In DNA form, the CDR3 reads TGTGCCAGCAGCGGGACAGATAGCAATCAGCCCCAGCATTTT.

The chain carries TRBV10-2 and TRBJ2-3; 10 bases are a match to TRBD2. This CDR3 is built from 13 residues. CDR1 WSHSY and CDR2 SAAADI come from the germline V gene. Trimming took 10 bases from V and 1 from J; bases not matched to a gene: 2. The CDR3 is CATGTSGTDTQYF. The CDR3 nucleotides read TGCGCCACCGGGACTAGCGGCACAGATACGCAGTATTTT.

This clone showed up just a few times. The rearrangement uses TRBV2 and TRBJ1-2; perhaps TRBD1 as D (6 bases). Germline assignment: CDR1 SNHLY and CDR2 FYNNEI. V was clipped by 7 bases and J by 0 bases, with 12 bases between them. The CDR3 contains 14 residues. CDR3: CASIGDTSNYGYTF. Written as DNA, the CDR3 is TGTGCCAGCATCGGGGACACATCTAACTATGGCTACACCTTC.

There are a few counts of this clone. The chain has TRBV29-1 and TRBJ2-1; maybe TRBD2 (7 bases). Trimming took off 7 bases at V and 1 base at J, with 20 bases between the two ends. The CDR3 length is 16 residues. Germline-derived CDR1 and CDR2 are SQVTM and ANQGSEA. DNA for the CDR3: TGCAGCGCGGGGGGCTGGGAGCCGGCGTCCTACAATGAGCAGTTCTTC. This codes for CSAGGWEPASYNEQFF.

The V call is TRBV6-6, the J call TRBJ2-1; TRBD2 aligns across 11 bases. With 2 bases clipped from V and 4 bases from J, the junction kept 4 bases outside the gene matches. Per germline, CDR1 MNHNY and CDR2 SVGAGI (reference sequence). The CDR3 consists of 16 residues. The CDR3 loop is CASSYPLAGGYNEQFF. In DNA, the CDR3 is TGTGCCAGCAGTTACCCCCTAGCGGGAGGTTACAATGAGCAGTTCTTC.

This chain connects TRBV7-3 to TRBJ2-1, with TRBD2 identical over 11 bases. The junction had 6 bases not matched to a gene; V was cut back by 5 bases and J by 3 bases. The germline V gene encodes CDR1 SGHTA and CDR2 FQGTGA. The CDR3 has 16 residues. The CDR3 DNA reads TGTGCCAGCAGCCGGGAACTAGCGGGAGTCTACAATGAGCAGTTCTTC. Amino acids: CASSRELAGVYNEQFF.

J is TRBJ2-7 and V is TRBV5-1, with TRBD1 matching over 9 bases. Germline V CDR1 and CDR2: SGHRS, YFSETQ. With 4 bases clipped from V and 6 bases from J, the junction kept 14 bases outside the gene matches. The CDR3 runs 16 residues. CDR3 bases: TGCGCCAGCAGCATGGGTCCGGGACAGGGAGCCTTCGAGCAGTACTTC. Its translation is CASSMGPGQGAFEQYF.

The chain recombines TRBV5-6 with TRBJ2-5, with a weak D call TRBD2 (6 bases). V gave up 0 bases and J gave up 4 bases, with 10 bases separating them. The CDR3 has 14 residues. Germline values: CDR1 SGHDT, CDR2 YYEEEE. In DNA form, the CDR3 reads TGTGCCAGCAGCTTGGGGGACTCCAGAGAGACCCAGTACTTC. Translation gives CASSLGDSRETQYF.

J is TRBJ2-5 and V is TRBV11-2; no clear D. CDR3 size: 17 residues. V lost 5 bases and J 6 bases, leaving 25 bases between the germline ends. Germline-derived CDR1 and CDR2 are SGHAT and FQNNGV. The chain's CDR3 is CASSTRPLTGGVKTQYF. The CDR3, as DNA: TGTGCCAGCAGCACCCGCCCCCTAACTGGCGGAGTGAAGACCCAGTACTTC.

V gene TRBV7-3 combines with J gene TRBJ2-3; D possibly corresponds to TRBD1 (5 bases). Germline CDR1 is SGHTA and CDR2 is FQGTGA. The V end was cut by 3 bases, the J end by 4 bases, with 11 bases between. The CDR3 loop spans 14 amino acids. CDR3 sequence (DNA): TGTGCCAGCAGCTTGCTACAGGCCTCAGATACGCAGTATTTT. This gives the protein CASSLLQASDTQYF.

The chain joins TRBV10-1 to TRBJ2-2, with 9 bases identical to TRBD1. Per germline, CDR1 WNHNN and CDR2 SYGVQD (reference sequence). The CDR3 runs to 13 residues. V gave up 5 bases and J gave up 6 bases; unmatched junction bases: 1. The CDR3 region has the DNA TGCGCCAGCAGTTGGACAGGGGCCGGGGAGCTGTTTTTT. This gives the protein CASSWTGAGELFF.

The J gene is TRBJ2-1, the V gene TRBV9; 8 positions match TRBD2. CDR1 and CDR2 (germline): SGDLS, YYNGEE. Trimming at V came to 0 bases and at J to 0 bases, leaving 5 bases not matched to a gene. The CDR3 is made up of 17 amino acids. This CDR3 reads CASSVGLSGGSYNEQFF. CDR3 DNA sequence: TGTGCCAGCAGCGTAGGTTTGAGCGGGGGCTCCTACAATGAGCAGTTCTTC.

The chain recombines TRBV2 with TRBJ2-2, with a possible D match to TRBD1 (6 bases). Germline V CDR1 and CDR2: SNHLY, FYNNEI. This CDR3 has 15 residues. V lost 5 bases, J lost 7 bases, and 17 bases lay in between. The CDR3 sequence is CASSSTGYRFGELFF. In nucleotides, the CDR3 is TGTGCCAGCAGTTCAACAGGGTATCGGTTCGGGGAGCTGTTTTTT.

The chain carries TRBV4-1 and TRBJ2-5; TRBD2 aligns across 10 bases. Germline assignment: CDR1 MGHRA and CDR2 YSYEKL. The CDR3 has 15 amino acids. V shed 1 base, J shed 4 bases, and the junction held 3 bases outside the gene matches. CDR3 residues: CASSQGLAGVETQYF. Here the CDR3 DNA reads TGCGCCAGCAGCCAAGGGCTAGCGGGAGTAGAGACCCAGTACTTC.

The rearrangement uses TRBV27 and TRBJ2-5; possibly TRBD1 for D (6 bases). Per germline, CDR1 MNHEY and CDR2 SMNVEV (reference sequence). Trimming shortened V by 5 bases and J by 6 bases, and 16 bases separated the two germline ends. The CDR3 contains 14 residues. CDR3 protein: CASSADRIEKTQYF. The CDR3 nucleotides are TGTGCCAGCAGTGCCGACAGGATTGAAAAGACCCAGTACTTC.

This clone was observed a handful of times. CDR3 amino acids: CASSSTVMNTEAFF. CDR3 DNA sequence: TGTGCCAGCAGTTCGACAGTCATGAACACTGAAGCTTTCTTT. The V and J genes are TRBV28 and TRBJ1-1; possibly TRBD1 for D (5 bases). V lost 4 bases to trimming and J lost 0 bases, with 9 bases between them. Germline CDR1 and CDR2: MDHEN and SYDVKM. The CDR3 loop spans 14 amino acids.

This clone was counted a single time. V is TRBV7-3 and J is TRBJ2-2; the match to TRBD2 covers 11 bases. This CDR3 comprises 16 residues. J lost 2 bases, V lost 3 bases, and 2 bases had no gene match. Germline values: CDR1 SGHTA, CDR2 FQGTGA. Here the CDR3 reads CASSFGTSGNTGELFF. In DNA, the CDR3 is TGTGCCAGCAGCTTTGGGACTAGCGGTAACACCGGGGAGCTGTTTTTT.

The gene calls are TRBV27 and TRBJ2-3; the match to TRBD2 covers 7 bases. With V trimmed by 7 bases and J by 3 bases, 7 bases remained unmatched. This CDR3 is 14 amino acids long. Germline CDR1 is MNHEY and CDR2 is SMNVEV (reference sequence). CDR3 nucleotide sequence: TGTGCCAGCACCTCACACGGGGGGACAGATACGCAGTATTTT. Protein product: CASTSHGGTDTQYF.

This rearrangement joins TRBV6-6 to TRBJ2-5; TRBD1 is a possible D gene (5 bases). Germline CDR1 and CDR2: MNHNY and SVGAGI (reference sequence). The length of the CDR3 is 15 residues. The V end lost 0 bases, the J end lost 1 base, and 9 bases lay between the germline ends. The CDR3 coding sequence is TGTGCCAGCAGTTACTCGCAGGGTGTCCAAGAGACCCAGTACTTC. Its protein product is CASSYSQGVQETQYF.

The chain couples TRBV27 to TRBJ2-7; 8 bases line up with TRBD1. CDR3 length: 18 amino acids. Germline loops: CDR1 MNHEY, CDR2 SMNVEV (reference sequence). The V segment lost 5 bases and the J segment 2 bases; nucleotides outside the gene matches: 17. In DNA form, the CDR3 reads TGTGCCAGCAGTGGCTCCAGGACAGGGATCCCACCGCCCTACGAGCAGTACTTC. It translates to CASSGSRTGIPPPYEQYF.

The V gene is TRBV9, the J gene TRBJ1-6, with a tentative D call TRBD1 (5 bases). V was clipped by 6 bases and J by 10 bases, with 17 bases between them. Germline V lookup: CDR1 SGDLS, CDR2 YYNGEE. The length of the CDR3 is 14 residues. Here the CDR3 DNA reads TGTGCCAGCACCCCGGTCTCAGGGTTCTCACCCCTCCACTTT. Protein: CASTPVSGFSPLHF. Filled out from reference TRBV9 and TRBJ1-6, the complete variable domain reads DSGVTQTPKHLITATGQRVTLRCSPRSGDLSVYWYQQSLDQGLQFLIQYYNGEERAKGNILERFSAQQFPDLHSELNLSSLELGDSALYFCASTPVSGFSPLHFGNGTRLTVT.

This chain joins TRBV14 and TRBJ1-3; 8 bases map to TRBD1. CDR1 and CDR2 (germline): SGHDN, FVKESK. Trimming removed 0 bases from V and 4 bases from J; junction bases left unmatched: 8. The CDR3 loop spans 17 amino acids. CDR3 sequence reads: CASSQDLRTGNGNTIYF. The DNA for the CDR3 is TGTGCCAGCAGCCAAGATCTGAGGACAGGGAACGGAAACACCATATATTTT.

The CDR3 loop reads CSASPLPGLAVQETQYF. The CDR3 nucleotides read TGCAGTGCTAGTCCCCTCCCTGGACTAGCGGTACAAGAGACCCAGTACTTC. The chain combines TRBV20-1 with TRBJ2-5; 10 positions match TRBD2. This CDR3 spans 17 amino acids. V lost 3 bases and J lost 2; bases outside the gene matches: 12. Germline-derived CDR1 and CDR2 are DFQATT and SNEGSKA (reference sequence).

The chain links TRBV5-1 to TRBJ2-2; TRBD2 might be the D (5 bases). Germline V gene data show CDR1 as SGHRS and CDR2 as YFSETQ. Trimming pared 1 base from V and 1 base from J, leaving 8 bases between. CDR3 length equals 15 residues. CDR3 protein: CASSLQAGNTGELFF. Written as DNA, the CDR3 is TGCGCCAGCAGCTTGCAGGCGGGGAACACCGGGGAGCTGTTTTTT.

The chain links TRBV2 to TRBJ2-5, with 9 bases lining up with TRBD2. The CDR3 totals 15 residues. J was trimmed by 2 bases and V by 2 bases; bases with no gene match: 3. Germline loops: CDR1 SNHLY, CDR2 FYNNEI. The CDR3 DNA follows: TGTGCCAGCAGTGAACGGCGGGAGGGTCAAGAGACCCAGTACTTC. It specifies CASSERREGQETQYF. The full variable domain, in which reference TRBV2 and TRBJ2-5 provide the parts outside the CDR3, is EPEVTQTPSHQVTQMGQEVILRCVPISNHLYFYWYRQILGQKVEFLVSFYNNEISEKSEIFDDQFSVERPDGSNFTLKIRSTKLEDSAMYFCASSERREGQETQYFGPGTRLLVL.

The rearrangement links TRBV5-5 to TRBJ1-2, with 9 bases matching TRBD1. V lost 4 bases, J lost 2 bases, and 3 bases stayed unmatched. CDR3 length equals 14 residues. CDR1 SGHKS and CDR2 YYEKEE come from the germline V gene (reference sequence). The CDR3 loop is CASSPGTGNYGYTF. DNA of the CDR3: TGTGCCAGCAGCCCAGGGACAGGGAACTATGGCTACACCTTC.